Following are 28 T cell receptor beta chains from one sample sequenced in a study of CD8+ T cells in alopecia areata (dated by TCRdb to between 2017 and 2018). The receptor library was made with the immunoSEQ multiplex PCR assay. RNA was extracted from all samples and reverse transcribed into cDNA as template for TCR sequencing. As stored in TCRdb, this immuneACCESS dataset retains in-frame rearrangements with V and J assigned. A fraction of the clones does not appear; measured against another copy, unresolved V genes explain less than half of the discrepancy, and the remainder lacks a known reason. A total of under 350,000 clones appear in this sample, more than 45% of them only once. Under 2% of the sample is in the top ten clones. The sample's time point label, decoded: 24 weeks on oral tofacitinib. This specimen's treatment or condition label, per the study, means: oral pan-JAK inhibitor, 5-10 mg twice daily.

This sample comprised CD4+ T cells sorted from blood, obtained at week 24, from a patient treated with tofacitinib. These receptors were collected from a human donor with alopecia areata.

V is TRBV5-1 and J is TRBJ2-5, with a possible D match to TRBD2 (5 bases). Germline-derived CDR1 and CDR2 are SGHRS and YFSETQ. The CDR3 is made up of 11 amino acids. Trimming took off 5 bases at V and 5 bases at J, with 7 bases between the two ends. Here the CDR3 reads CASSTGETQYF. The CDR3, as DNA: TGCGCCAGCAGTACGGGGGAGACCCAGTACTTC.

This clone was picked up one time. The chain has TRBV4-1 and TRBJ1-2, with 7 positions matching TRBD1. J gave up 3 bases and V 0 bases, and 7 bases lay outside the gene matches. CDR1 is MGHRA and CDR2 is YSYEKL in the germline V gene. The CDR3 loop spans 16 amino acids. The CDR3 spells CASSQDTVGQYYGYTF. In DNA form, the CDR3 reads TGCGCCAGCAGCCAAGACACCGTGGGACAGTACTATGGCTACACCTTC.

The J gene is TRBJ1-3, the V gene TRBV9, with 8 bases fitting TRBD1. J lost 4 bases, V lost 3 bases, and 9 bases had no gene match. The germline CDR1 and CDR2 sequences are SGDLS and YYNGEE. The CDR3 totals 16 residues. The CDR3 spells CASSESPGQAGNTIYF. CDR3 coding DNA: TGTGCCAGCAGCGAGAGCCCGGGACAGGCCGGAAACACCATATATTTT.

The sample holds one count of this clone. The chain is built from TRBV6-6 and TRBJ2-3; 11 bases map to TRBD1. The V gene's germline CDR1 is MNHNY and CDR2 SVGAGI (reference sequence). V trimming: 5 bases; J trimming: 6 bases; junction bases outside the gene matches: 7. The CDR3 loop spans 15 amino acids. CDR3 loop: CASSPGTGGPDTQYF. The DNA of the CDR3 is TGTGCCAGCAGTCCCGGGACAGGGGGTCCGGATACGCAGTATTTT.

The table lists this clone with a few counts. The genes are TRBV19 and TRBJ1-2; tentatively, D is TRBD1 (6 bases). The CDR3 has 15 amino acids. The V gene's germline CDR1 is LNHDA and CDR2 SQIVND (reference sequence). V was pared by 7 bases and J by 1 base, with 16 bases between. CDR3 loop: CASMTSGGRNYGYTF. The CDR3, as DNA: TGTGCCAGTATGACTAGCGGGGGCCGTAACTATGGCTACACCTTC.

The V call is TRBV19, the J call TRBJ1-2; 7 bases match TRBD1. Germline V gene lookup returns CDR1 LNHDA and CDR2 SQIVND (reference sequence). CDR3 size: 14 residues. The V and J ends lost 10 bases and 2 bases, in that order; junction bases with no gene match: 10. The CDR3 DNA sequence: TGTGCCACCCATCGACAGGGACCCAACTATGGCTACACCTTC. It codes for CATHRQGPNYGYTF.

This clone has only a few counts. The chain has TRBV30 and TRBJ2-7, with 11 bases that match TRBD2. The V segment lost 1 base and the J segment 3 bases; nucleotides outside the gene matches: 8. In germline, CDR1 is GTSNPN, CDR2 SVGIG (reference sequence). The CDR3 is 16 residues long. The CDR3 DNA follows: TGTGCCTGGAGTGGTATAACGCTAGCGGGGGGCTACGAGCAGTACTTC. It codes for CAWSGITLAGGYEQYF.

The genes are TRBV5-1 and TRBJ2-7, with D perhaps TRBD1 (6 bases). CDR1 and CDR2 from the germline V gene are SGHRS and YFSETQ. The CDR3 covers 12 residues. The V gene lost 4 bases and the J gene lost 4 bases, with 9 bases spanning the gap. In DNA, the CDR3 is TGCGCCAGCAGCGAACAGGGTTACGAGCAGTACTTC. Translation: CASSEQGYEQYF. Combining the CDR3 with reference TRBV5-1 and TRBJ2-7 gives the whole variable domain KAGVTQTPRYLIKTRGQQVTLSCSPISGHRSVSWYQQTPGQGLQFLFEYFSETQRNKGNFPGRFSGRQFSNSRSEMNVSTLELGDSALYLCASSEQGYEQYFGPGTRLTVT.

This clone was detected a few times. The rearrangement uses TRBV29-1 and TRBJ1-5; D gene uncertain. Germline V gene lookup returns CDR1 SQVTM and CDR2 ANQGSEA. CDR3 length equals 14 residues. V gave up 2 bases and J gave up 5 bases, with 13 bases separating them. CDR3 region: CSVESADPDQPQHF. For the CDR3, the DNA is TGCAGCGTTGAATCGGCAGACCCCGATCAGCCCCAGCATTTT.

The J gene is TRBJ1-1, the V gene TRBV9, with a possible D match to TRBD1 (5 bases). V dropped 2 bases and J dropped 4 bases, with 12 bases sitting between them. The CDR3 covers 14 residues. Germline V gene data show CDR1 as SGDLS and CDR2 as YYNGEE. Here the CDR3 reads CASSVTVGSTEAFF. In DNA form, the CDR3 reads TGTGCCAGCAGCGTGACAGTAGGGTCCACTGAAGCTTTCTTT.

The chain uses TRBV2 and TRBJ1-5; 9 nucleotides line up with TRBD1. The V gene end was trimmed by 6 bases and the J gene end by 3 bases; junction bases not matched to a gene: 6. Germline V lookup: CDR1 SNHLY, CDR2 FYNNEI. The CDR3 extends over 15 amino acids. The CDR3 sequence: CASRAGTGYNQPQHF. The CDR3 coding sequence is TGTGCCAGCAGAGCCGGGACAGGGTACAATCAGCCCCAGCATTTT.

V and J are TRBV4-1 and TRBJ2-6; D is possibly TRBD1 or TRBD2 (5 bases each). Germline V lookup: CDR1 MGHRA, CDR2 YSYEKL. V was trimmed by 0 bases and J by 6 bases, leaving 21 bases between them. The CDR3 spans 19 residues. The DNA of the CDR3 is TGCGCCAGCAGCCAAGATCTGGGGACCGCCTTATTGACGGCCAACGTCCTGACTTTC. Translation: CASSQDLGTALLTANVLTF.

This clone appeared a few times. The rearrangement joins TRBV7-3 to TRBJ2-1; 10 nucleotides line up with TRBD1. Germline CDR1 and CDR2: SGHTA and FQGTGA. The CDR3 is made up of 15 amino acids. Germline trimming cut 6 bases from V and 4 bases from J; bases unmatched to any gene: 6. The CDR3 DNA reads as TGTGCCAGCAGTTCCGGGACAGGGGCTTACAATGAGCAGTTCTTC. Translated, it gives CASSSGTGAYNEQFF. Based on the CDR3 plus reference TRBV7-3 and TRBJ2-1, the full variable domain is GAGVSQTPSNKVTEKGKYVELRCDPISGHTALYWYRQSLGQGPEFLIYFQGTGAADDSGLPNDRFFAVRPEGSVSTLKIQRTERGDSAVYLCASSSGTGAYNEQFFGPGTRLTVL.

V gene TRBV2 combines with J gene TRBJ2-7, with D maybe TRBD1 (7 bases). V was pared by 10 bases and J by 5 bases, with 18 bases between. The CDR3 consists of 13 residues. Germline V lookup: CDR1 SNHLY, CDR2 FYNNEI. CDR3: CATGGTVPNEQYF. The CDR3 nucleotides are TGTGCCACCGGAGGGACAGTACCTAACGAGCAGTACTTC. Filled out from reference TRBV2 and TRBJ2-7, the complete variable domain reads EPEVTQTPSHQVTQMGQEVILRCVPISNHLYFYWYRQILGQKVEFLVSFYNNEISEKSEIFDDQFSVERPDGSNFTLKIRSTKLEDSAMYFCATGGTVPNEQYFGPGTRLTVT.

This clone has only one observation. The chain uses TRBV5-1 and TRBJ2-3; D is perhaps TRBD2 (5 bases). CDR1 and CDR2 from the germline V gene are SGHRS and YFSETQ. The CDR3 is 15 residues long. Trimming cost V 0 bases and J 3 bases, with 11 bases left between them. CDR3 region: CASSLGGLNTDTQYF. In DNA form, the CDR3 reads TGCGCCAGCAGCTTGGGAGGACTTAATACAGATACGCAGTATTTT.

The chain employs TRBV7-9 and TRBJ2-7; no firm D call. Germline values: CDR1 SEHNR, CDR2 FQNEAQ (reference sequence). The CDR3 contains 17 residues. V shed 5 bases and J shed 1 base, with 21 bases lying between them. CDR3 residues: CASSLSDPPRKSYEQYF. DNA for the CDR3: TGTGCCAGCAGCCTATCTGATCCCCCGAGGAAGTCCTACGAGCAGTACTTC. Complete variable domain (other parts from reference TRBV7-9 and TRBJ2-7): DTGVSQNPRHKITKRGQNVTFRCDPISEHNRLYWYRQTLGQGPEFLTYFQNEAQLEKSRLLSDRFSAERPKGSFSTLEIQRTEQGDSAMYLCASSLSDPPRKSYEQYFGPGTRLTVT.

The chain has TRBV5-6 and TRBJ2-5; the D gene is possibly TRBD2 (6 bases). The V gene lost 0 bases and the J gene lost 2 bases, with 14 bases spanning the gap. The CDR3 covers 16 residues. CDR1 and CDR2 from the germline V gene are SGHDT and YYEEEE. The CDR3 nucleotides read TGTGCCAGCAGCTTGGCCGGGAGCCCGGCGCAAGAGACCCAGTACTTC. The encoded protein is CASSLAGSPAQETQYF.

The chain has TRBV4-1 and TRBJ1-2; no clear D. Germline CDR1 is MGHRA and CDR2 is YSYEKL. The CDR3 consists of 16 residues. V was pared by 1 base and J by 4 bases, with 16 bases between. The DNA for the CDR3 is TGCGCCAGCAGCCAAGCAGCAACTGGAGACCCCTATGGCTACACCTTC. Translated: CASSQAATGDPYGYTF.

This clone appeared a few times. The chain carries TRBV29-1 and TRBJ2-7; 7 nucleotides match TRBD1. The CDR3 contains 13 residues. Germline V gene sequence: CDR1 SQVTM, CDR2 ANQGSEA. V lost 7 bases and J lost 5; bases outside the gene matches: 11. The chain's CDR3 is CSGRTGRGDEQYF. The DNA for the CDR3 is TGCAGCGGGAGGACAGGACGCGGCGACGAGCAGTACTTC.

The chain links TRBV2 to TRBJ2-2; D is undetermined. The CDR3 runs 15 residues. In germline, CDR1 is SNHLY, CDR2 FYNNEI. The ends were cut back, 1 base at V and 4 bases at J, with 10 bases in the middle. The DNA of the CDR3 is TGTGCCAGCAGTGAAGTCACCCCTGGCACCGGGGAGCTGTTTTTT. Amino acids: CASSEVTPGTGELFF.

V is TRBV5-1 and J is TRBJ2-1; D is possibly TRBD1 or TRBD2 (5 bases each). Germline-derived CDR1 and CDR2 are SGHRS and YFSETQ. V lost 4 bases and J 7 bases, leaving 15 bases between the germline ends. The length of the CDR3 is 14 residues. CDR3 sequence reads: CASSLANGGNEQFF. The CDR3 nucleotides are TGCGCCAGCAGCCTCGCTAATGGGGGTAATGAGCAGTTCTTC.

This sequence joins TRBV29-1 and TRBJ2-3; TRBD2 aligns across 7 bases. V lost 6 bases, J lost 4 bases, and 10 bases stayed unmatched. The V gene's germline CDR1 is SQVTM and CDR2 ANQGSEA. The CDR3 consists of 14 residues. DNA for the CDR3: TGCAGCGTCGATTTCGCGGGGGTCTCAGATACGCAGTATTTT. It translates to CSVDFAGVSDTQYF.

CDR3 sequence (DNA): TGTGCCAGCAGTCCAATTCGGACTCGACAAAGGGAGACCCAGTACTTC. Amino acid sequence: CASSPIRTRQRETQYF. This chain connects TRBV25-1 to TRBJ2-5; tentatively, D is TRBD2 (5 bases). Germline CDR1 MGHDK, CDR2 SYGVNS. The CDR3 runs to 16 residues. The V end lost 5 bases, the J end lost 5 bases, and 21 bases lay between the germline ends.

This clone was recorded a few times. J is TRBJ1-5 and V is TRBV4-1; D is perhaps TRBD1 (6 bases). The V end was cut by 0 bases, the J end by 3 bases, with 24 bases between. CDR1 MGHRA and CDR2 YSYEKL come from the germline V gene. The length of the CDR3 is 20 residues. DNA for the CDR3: TGCGCCAGCAGCCAAGATCTCAGGGGACCACAATTTGGGGACAATCAGCCCCAGCATTTT. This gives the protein CASSQDLRGPQFGDNQPQHF.

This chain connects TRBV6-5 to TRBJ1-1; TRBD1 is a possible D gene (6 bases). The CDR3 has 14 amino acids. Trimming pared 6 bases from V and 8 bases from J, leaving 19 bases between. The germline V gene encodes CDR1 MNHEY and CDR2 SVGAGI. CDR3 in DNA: TGTGCCAGCAGGCCCCCAGGGGTATCGGTCGAAGCTTTCTTT. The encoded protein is CASRPPGVSVEAFF.

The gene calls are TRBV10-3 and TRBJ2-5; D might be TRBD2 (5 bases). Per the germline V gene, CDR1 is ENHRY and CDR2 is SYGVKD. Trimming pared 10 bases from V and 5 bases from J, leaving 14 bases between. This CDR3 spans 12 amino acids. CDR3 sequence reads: CATSPGEETQYF. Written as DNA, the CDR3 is TGTGCCACCAGCCCTGGGGAGGAGACCCAGTACTTC.

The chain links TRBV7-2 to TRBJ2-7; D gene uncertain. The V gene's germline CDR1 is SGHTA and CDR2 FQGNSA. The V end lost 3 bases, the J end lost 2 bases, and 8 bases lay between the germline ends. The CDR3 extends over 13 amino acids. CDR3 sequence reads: CASSLTDPYEQYF. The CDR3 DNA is TGTGCCAGCAGCTTGACGGACCCCTACGAGCAGTACTTC.

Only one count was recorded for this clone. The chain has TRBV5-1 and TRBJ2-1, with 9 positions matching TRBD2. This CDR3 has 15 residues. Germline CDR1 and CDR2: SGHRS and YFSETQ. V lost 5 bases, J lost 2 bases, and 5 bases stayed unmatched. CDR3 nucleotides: TGCGCCAGCAGGTCCGGGACTAGCCCCTACAATGAGCAGTTCTTC. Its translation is CASRSGTSPYNEQFF.